This section outlines one TCR beta chain sequence together with its context. The sample is drawn from a study of blood T cell repertoires in COVID-19. In the study overall: PBMCs, B-cell-depleted T cells, or T cells were the source of the cDNA or gDNA that made up the material.

Measured with immunoSEQ multiplex PCR; TCRdb has only the in-frame clones, and not every one. The sample lists 150,000 to 200,000 clones, 75% to 85% occurring once. Trimming shortened V by 0 bases and J by 4 bases, and 17 bases separated the two germline ends. The CDR3 runs 17 residues. Per germline, CDR1 LGHNA and CDR2 YNFKEQ. Specimen: PBMCs or T cells enriched from blood (not recorded which). The V gene is TRBV4-2, the J gene TRBJ2-3; maybe TRBD1 (5 bases). This clonotype originated in a man aged 40-50 years who had recovered from COVID-19. CDR3 amino acids: CASSQDRDSLGADTQYF. CDR3 bases: TGTGCCAGCAGCCAAGATCGCGACAGTCTTGGGGCAGATACGCAGTATTTT.